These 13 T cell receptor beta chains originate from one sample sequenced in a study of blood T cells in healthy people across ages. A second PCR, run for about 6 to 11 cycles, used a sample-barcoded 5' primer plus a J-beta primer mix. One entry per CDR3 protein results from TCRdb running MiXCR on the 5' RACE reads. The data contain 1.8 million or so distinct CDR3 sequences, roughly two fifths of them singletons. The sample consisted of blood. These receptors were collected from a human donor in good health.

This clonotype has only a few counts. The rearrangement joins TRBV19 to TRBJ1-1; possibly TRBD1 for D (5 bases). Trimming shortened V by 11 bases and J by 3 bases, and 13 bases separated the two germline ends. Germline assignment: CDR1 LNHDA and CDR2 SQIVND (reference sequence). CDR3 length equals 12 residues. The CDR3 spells CAVRQGDTEAFF. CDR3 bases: TGTGCCGTAAGACAAGGGGACACTGAAGCTTTCTTT.

The CDR3 DNA reads TGCAGTGCTAGTGTTAATCCAGGGGGGGAAGCTTTCTTT. Translated, it gives CSASVNPGGEAFF. The chain combines TRBV20-1 with TRBJ1-1; 7 bases map to TRBD1. V trimming: 3 bases; J trimming: 8 bases; junction bases outside the gene matches: 9. Per germline, CDR1 DFQATT and CDR2 SNEGSKA (reference sequence). This CDR3 has 13 amino acids.

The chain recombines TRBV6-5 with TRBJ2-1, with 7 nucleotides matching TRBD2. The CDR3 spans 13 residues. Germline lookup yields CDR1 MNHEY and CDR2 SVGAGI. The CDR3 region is CATRLADYNEQFF. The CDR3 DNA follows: TGTGCAACCAGGCTAGCGGACTACAATGAGCAGTTCTTC.

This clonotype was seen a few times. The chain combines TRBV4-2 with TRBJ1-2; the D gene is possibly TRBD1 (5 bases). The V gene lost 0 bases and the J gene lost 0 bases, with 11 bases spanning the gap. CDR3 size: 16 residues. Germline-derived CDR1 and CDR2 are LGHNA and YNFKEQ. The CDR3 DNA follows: TGTGCCAGCAGCCAAGAAGTCCAGGGCTCTAACTATGGCTACACCTTC. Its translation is CASSQEVQGSNYGYTF.

CDR3 sequence reads: CASDSGSLPQHF. In nucleotides, the CDR3 is TGTGCCAGCGACAGTGGGAGCCTGCCCCAGCATTTT. J is TRBJ1-5 and V is TRBV6-4, with TRBD1 as a possible D gene (5 bases). The CDR3 is made up of 12 amino acids. Trimming removed 8 bases at V and 9 bases at J, with 14 bases between. From germline, CDR1 is MRHNA and CDR2 SNTAGT.

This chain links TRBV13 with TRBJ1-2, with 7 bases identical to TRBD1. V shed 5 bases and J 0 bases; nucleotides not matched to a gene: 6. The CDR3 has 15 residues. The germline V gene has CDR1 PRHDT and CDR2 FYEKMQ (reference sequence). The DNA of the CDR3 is TGTGCCAGCAGCCTGGGGACAGTACCTAACTATGGCTACACCTTC. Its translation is CASSLGTVPNYGYTF.

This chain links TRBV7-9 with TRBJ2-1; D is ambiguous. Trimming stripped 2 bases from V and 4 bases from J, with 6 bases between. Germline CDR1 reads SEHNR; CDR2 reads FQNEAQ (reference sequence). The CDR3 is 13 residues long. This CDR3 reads CASSLWEYNEQFF. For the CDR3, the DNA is TGTGCCAGCAGCTTATGGGAATACAATGAGCAGTTCTTC.

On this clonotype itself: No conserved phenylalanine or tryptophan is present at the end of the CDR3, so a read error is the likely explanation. The CDR3 region is CASSIGQMNTEAFI. The CDR3 DNA follows: TGTGCCAGTAGTATAGGGCAGATGAACACTGAAGCTTTCATT. The chain employs TRBV19 and TRBJ1-1; D ambiguous. Trimming removed 1 base at V and 0 bases at J, with 6 bases between. Germline V lookup: CDR1 LNHDA, CDR2 SQIVND (reference sequence). This CDR3 spans 14 amino acids.

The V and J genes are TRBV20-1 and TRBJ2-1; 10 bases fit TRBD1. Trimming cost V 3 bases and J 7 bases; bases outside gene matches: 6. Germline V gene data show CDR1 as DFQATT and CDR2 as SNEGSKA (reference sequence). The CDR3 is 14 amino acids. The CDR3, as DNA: TGCAGTGCTAGGACGGGACAGGGGCGGAATGAGCAGTTCTTC. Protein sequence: CSARTGQGRNEQFF.

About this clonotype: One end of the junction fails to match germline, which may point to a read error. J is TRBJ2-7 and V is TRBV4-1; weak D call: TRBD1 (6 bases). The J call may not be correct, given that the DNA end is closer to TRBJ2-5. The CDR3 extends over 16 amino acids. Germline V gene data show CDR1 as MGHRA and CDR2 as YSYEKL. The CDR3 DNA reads TGCGCCAGCAACCAAGCGGCAAACAGGGTAGGGGAGACCCAGTACTTC. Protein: CASNQAANRVGETQYF.

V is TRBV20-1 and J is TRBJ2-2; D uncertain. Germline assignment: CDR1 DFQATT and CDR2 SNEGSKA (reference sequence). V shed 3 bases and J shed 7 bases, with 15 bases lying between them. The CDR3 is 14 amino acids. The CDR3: CSASPAALGGELFF. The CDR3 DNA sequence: TGCAGTGCTAGCCCTGCCGCGTTGGGCGGGGAGCTGTTTTTT.

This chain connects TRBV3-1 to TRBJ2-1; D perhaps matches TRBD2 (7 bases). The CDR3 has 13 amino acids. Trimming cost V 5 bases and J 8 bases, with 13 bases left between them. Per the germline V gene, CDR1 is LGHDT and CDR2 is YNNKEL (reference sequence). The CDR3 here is CASSYLGGDEQFF. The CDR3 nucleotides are TGTGCCAGCAGCTACCTAGGGGGGGATGAGCAGTTCTTC.

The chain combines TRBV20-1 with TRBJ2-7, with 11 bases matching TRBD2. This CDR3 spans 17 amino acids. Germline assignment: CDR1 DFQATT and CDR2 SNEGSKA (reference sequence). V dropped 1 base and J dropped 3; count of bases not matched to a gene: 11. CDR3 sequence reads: CSARVLPMGLADYEQYF. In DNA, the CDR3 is TGCAGTGCTAGAGTCCTCCCCATGGGACTAGCGGACTACGAGCAGTACTTC.